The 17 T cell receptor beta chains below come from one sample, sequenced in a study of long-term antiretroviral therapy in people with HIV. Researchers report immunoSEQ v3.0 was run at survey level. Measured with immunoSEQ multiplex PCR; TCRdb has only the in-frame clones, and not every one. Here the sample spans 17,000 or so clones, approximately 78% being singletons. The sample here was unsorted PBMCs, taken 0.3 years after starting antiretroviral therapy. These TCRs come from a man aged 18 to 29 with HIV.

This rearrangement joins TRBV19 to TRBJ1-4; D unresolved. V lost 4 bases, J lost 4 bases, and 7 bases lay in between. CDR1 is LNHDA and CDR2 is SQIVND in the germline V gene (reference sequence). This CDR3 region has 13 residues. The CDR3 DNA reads TGTGCCAGTAGTAGCGACCTTAATGAAAAACTGTTTTTT. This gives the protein CASSSDLNEKLFF.

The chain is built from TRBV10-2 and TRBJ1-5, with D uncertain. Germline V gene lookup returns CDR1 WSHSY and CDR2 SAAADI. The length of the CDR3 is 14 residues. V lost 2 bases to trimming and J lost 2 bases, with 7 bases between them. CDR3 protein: CASSESMGNQPQHF. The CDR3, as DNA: TGCGCCAGCAGTGAGAGTATGGGCAATCAGCCCCAGCATTTT.

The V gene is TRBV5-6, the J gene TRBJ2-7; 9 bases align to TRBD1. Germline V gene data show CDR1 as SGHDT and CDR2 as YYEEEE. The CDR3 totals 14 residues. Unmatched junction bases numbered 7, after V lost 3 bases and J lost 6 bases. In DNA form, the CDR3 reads TGTGCCAGCAGCTCCCGGGACAGGGTTCCCGAGCAGTACGTC. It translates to CASSSRDRVPEQYV.

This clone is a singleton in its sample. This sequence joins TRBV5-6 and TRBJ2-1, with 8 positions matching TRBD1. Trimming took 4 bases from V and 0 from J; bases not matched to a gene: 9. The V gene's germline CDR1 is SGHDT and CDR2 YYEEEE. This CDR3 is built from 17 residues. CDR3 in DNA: TGTGCCAGCAGCCCTTTTGGTACAGGGGGCTCCTACAATGAGCAGTTCTTC. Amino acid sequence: CASSPFGTGGSYNEQFF.

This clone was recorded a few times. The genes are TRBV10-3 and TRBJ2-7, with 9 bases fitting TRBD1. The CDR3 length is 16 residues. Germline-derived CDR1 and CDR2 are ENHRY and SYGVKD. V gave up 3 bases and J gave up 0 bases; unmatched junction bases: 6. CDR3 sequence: CAISDPGQGSSYEQYV. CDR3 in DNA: TGTGCCATCAGTGACCCGGGACAGGGAAGCTCCTACGAGCAGTACGTC.

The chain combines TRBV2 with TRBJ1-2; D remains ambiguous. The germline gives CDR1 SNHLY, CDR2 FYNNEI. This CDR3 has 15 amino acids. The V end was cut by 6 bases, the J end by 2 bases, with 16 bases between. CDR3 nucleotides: TGTGCCAGCAGCACTTGGGCCCGGAGCAACTATGGCTACACCTTC. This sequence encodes CASSTWARSNYGYTF.

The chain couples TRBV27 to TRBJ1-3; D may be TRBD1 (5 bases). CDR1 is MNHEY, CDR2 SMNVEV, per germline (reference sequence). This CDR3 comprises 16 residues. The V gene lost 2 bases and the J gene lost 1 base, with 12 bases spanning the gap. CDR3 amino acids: CASSLGSGGSGNTIYF. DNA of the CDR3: TGTGCCAGCAGTTTAGGGTCGGGGGGTTCTGGAAACACCATATATTTT.

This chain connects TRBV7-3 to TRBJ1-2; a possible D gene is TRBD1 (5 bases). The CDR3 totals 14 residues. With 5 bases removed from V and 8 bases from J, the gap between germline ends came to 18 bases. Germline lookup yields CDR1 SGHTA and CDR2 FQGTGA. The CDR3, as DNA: TGTGCCAGCAGCCCAGGGCCTTTATATGCGGGCTACACCTTC. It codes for CASSPGPLYAGYTF. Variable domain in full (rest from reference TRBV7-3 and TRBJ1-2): GAGVSQTPSNKVTEKGKYVELRCDPISGHTALYWYRQSLGQGPEFLIYFQGTGAADDSGLPNDRFFAVRPEGSVSTLKIQRTERGDSAVYLCASSPGPLYAGYTFGSGTRLTVV.

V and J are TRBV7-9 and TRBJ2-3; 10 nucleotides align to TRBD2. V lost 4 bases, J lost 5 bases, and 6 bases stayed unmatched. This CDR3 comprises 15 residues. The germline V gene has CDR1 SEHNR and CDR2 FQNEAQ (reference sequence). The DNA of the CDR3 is TGTGCCAGCAGCTCGTTAGCGGGGGGAAAAGATACGCAGTATTTT. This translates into CASSSLAGGKDTQYF.

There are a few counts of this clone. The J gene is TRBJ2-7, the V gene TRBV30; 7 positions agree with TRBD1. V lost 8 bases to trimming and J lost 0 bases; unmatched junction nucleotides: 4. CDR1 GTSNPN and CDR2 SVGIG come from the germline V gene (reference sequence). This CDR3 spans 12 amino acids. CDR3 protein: CAGGQTSYEQYF. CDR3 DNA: TGTGCCGGGGGACAGACCTCCTACGAGCAGTACTTC.

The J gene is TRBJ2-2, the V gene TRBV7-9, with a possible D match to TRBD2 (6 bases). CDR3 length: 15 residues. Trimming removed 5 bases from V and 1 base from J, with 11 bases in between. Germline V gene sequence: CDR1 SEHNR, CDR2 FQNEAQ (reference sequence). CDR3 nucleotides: TGTGCCAGCAGCGCGTTCGGGGGGAACACCGGGGAGCTGTTTTTT. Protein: CASSAFGGNTGELFF. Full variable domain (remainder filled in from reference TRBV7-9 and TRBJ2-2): DTGVSQNPRHKITKRGQNVTFRCDPISEHNRLYWYRQTLGQGPEFLTYFQNEAQLEKSRLLSDRFSAERPKGSFSTLEIQRTEQGDSAMYLCASSAFGGNTGELFFGEGSRLTVL.

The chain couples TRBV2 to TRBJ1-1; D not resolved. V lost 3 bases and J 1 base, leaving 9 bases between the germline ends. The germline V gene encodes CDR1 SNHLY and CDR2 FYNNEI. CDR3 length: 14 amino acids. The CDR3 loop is CASSEAVPNTEAFF. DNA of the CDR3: TGTGCCAGCAGTGAGGCGGTACCGAACACTGAAGCTTTCTTT.

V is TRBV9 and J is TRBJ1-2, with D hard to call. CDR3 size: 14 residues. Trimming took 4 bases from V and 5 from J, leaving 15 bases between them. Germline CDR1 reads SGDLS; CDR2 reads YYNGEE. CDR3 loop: CASSPSAGPYGYTF. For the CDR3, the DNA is TGTGCCAGCAGCCCATCGGCAGGCCCTTATGGCTACACCTTC.

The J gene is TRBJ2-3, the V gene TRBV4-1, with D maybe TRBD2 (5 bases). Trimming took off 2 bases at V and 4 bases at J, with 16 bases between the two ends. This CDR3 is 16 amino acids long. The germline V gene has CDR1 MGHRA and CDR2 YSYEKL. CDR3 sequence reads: CASSQTPGDSPDTQYF. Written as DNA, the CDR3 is TGCGCCAGCAGCCAAACTCCCGGGGATTCGCCAGATACGCAGTATTTT.

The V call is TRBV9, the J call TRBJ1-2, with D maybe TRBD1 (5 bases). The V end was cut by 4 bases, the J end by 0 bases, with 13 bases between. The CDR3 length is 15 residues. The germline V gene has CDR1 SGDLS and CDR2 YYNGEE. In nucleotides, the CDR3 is TGTGCCAGCAGCTCCGACAGCCTTTCTAACTATGGCTACACCTTC. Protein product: CASSSDSLSNYGYTF.

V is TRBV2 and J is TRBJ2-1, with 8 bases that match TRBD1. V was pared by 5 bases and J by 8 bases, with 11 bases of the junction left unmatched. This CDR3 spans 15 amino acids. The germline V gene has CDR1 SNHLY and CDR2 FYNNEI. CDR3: CASSYQGALPDEQFF. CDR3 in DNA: TGTGCCAGCAGTTATCAGGGGGCGTTACCCGATGAGCAGTTCTTC.

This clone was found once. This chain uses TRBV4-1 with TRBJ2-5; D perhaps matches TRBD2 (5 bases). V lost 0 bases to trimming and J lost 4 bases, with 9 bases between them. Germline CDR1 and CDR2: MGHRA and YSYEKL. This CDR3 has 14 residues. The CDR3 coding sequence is TGCGCCAGCAGCCAAGACGGGGTCTCAGAGACCCAGTACTTC. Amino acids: CASSQDGVSETQYF.